This TCR beta chain emerged from a study of T cell changes during pregnancy in multiple sclerosis. Generated by immunoSEQ multiplex PCR, the TCRdb table keeps only in-frame clones and is missing some. The table includes more than 95,000 clones, roughly 92% detected once. This CDR3 comprises 13 residues. Trimming stripped 5 bases from V and 3 bases from J, with 11 bases between. CDR1 and CDR2 from the germline V gene are MNHEY and SMNVEV (reference sequence). The chain couples TRBV27 to TRBJ2-7; D might be TRBD1 (6 bases). The sequence was obtained from a female donor with multiple sclerosis, enrolled in a pregnancy study. The sequencing here drew on peripheral blood, taken after pregnancy. In DNA, the CDR3 is TGTGCCAGCAGTGGAAGGGGGAACTACGAGCAGTACTTC. It encodes CASSGRGNYEQYF.